This is a list of T cell receptor beta chains from one sample in a study of CD8+ T cells in alopecia areata. Using immunoSEQ multiplex PCR, the repertoire was profiled, and TCRdb retains in-frame clones only, with some absent. The sample lists about 120,000 clones; about three fifths were seen once. Sequencing used CD8+ T cells sorted from blood, obtained at week 24, from a patient treated with tofacitinib. These receptors were collected from a human donor with alopecia areata. CDR3s leave out the opening cysteine and the closing phenylalanine or tryptophan.

j_call v_call cdr3_aa
TRBJ2-5 TRBV14 ASSPTGNQETQY
TRBJ2-1 TRBV9 ASSVGLGGHYNEQF
TRBJ2-5 TRBV13 ASSSRGSGQETQY
TRBJ1-1 TRBV30 AWSVGTGSTEAF
TRBJ2-1 TRBV4-1 ASSEVRPNYEQF
TRBJ2-3 TRBV30 AWSGLESRDTQY
TRBJ1-1 TRBV5-6 ASSLTGHTEAF
TRBJ1-6 TRBV6-5 ASRHQEAFDSPLH
TRBJ1-2 TRBV27 ASSLMRDRAVVTGYT
TRBJ2-1 TRBV10-3 AIETGQGHNEQF
TRBJ1-5 TRBV19 ASSIRDSGQPQH
TRBJ1-6 TRBV27 ASSLSPGTYNSPLH
TRBJ1-2 TRBV27 ASSFTDRPYGYT
TRBJ1-4 TRBV6-4 ASSDSIGLGSTNEKLF
TRBJ2-3 TRBV13 ASSLDLEAGASTDTQY
TRBJ1-1 TRBV29-1 SVVPGADTEAF
TRBJ2-1 TRBV18 ASSHPYNEQF
TRBJ2-3 TRBV2 ASETSPNTQY
TRBJ2-7 TRBV4-3 ASSQDQRGPAYEQY
TRBJ1-2 TRBV10-2 ASSDASLGGYT
TRBJ2-3 TRBV5-4 ASSLDRGTDTQY
TRBJ1-6 TRBV6-5 ASSGLGDPLH
TRBJ1-1 TRBV29-1 SVGIRVNTEAF
TRBJ1-5 TRBV11-2 ASSLGARRSNQPQH
TRBJ2-7 TRBV6-5 ASSYSGDYEQY
TRBJ2-3 TRBV27 ASSLFSGEITDTQY
TRBJ2-7 TRBV2 ASIVGVSYEQY
TRBJ2-7 TRBV19 ASSIDSYEQY
TRBJ2-2 TRBV27 ASTFGPNTGELF
TRBJ2-4 TRBV6-5 ASSHGNIQY
TRBJ2-7 TRBV18 ASSSDSSYEQY
TRBJ1-1 TRBV5-1 ASTLGTEAF
TRBJ1-1 TRBV19 ASSIRWDSMNTEAF
TRBJ1-2 TRBV9 ASSLSLDRGRGYT
TRBJ1-5 TRBV13 ASSLSSNQPQH
TRBJ2-6 TRBV7-8 ASIIPGQSYSGANVLT